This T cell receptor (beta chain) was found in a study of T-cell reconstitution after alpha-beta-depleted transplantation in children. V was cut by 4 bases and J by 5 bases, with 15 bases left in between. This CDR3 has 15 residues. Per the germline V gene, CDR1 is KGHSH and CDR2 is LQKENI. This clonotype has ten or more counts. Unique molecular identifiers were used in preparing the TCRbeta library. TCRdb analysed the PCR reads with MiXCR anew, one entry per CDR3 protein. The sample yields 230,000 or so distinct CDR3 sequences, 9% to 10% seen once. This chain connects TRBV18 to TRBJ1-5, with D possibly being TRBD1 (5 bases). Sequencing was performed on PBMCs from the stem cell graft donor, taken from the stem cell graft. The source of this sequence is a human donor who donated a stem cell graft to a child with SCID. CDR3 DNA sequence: TGTGCCAGCTCACACCGGGACCAAAGCGATCAGCCCCAGCATTTT. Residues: CASSHRDQSDQPQHF.